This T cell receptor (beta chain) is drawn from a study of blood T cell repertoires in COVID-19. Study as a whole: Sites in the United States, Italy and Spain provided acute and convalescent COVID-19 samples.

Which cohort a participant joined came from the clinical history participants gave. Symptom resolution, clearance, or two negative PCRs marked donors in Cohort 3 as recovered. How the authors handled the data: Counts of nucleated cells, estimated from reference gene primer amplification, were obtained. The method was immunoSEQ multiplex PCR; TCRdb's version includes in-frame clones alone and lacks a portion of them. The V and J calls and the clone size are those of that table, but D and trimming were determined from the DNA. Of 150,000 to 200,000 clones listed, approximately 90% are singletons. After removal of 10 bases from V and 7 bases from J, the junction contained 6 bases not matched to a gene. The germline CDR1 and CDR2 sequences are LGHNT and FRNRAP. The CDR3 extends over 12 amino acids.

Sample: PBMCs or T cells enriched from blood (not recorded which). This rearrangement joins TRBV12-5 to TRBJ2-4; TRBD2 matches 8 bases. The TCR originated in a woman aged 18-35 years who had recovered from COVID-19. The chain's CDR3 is CATAGDGNIQYF. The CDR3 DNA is TGTGCTACAGCGGGAGACGGGAACATTCAGTACTTC.